This T cell receptor (beta chain) was sequenced during a study of T-cell reconstitution after alpha-beta-depleted transplantation in children. Whole-study results and caveats: The study reportedly traced alpha-beta T cells about two months after transplant to several hundred expanded graft clones. Surviving thymic progenitors and recipient T cells were the source of high TCRbeta diversity at day 60 in some patients. After one year, T-cell counts and TCRbeta diversity mostly came from new T cells.

V lost 4 bases to trimming and J lost 4 bases; unmatched junction nucleotides: 2. This CDR3 spans 14 amino acids. This clonotype was seen a handful of times. Its specificity is not known. Molecular barcoding with unique molecular identifiers was used for the TCRbeta library. Each CDR3 protein gets one entry after TCRdb re-called the PCR reads with MiXCR. Of more than 400,000 distinct CDR3 sequences in the sample, approximately 42% were seen once. The material was PBMCs, obtained before TCRalphabeta/CD19-depleted stem cell transplant. This receptor was identified in a girl aged 2 to 10 with aplastic anemia, due to receive a stem cell transplant. The chain is built from TRBV12-3 or TRBV12-4 and TRBJ2-1; 9 bases fit TRBD1. CDR3 sequence reads: CASSSTGGYNEQFF. The CDR3 region has the DNA TGTGCCAGCAGTTCGACAGGGGGATACAATGAGCAGTTCTTC.